This TCR beta chain was captured in a study of blood T cells in healthy people across ages. This clonotype was counted a few times. A second PCR, run for roughly 7 to 11 cycles, used a sample-barcoded 5' primer plus a J-beta primer mix. TCRdb fed the 5' RACE reads into MiXCR, producing one record per CDR3 protein. The sample shows around 1,800,000 distinct CDR3 sequences, about 39% of them seen only once. The CDR3 extends over 14 amino acids. Germline V CDR1 and CDR2: SGHAT, FQDESV (reference sequence). The ends were cut back, 9 bases at V and 2 bases at J, with 15 bases in the middle. This sequence originates from a human donor in good health. The sample comprised blood. The chain links TRBV11-1 to TRBJ2-3, with D unresolved. The CDR3 loop reads CASTPARTTDTQYF. The CDR3, as DNA: TGTGCCAGTACCCCGGCCAGGACCACAGATACGCAGTATTTT.